The T cell receptor beta chain described here comes from a study of PD-L1 blockade in urothelial cancer. This clone has a handful of counts. The time point is: pretreatment peripheral blood. Profiled with immunoSEQ multiplex PCR; TCRdb holds only in-frame clones, not every one. The sample shows tens of thousands of clones, 80% to 85% of them seen only once. This sequence was found in a man in his 60s with urothelial cancer. The sequenced sample was PBMCs, obtained around atezolizumab (anti-PD-L1) treatment.

CDR3 DNA: TGTGCCAGCAGTGAGGTCCCTAGCGGGAGAGATACGCAGTATTTT. It encodes CASSEVPSGRDTQYF. V gene TRBV6-4 combines with J gene TRBJ2-3; 10 nucleotides match TRBD2. The CDR3 loop spans 15 amino acids. CDR1 and CDR2 from the germline V gene are MRHNA and SNTAGT. V shed 3 bases, J shed 5 bases, and the junction held 5 bases outside the gene matches.